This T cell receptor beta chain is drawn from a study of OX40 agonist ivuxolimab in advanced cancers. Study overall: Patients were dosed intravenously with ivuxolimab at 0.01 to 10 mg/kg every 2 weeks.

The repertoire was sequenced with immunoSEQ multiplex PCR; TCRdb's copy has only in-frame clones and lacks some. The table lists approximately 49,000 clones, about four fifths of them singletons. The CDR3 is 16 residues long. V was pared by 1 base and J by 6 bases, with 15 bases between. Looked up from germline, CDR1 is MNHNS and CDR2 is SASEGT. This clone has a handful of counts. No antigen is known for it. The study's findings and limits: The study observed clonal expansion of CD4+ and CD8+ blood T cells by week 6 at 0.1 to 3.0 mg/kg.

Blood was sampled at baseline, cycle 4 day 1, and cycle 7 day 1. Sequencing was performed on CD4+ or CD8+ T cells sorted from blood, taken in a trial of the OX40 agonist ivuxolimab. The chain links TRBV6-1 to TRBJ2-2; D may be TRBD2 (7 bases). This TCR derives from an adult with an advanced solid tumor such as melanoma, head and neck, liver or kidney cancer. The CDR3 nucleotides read TGTGCCAGCAGTGAAGTTGGGTGGGAGGGGGCCGGGGAGCTGTTTTTT. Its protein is CASSEVGWEGAGELFF.